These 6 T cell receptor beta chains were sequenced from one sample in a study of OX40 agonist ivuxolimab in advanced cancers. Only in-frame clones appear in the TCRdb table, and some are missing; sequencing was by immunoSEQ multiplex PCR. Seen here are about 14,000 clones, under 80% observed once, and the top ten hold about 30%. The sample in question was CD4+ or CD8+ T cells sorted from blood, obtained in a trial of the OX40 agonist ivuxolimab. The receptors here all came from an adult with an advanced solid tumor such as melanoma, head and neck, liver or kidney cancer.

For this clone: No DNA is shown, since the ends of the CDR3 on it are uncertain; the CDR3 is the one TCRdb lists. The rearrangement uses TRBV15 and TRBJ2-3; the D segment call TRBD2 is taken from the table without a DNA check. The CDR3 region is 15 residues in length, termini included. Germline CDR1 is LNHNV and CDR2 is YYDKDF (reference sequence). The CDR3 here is CLCATSRDRGDTQYF.

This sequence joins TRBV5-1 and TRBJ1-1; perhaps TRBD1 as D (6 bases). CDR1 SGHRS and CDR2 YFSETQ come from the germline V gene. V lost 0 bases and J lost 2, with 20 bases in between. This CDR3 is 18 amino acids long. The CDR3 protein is CASSLASVLGAANTEAFF. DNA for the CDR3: TGCGCCAGCAGCTTGGCCTCAGTGCTGGGGGCGGCAAACACTGAAGCTTTCTTT.

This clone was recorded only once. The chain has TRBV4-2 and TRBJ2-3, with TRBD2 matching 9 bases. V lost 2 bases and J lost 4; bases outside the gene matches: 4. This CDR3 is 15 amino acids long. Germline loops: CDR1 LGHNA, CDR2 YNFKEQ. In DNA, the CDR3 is TGTGCCAGCAGCCAAAAGCGGGAGGAACCAGATACGCAGTATTTT. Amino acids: CASSQKREEPDTQYF.

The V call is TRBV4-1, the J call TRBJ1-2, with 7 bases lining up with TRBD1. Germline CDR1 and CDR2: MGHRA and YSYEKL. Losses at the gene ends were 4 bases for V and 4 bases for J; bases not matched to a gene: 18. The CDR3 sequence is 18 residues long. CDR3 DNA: TGCGCCAGCAGCCCAAGGCTCATCGACAGGGTCGAGGCCTATGGCTACACCTTC. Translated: CASSPRLIDRVEAYGYTF.

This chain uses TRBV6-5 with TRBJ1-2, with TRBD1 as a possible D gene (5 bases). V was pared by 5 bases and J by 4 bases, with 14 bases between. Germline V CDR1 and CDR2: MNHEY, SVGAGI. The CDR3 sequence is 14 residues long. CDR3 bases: TGTGCCAGCAGTGACCAGGGAGGTTCCTATGGCTACACCTTC. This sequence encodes CASSDQGGSYGYTF.

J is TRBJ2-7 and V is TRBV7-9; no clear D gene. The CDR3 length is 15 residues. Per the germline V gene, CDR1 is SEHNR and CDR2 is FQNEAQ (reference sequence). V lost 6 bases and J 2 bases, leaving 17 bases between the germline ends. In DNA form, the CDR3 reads TGTGCCAGCAGGTCTTCTACGACCCTGACCTACGAGCAGTACTTC. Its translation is CASRSSTTLTYEQYF.